Detailed here is one T cell receptor (beta chain). What it binds is unknown. At one of its ends the junction is not consistent with the germline gene, which may arise from a read error. This CDR3 comprises 15 residues. Germline CDR1 reads SGHRS; CDR2 reads YFSETQ. This specimen belongs to a study of radiotherapy plus CTLA-4 blockade in lung cancer. Turning to the study itself: Among patients, approximately 19% showed objective responses, and 30% to 40% had disease control.

General study results and limits: Early blood T cell clone dynamics, with interferon-beta, were reported to best predict response. Radiotherapy with ipilimumab was followed by blood expansion of tumor-derived clones.

Clones were sequenced by immunoSEQ multiplex PCR, and TCRdb holds only the in-frame ones, with some missing. Here the sample spans 60,000 to 65,000 clones, about 72% being singletons. Focal radiation was given together with CTLA-4 blockade (ipilimumab) to patients with chemo-refractory metastatic non-small-cell lung cancer. This chain connects TRBV5-1 to TRBJ1-3; weak D call: TRBD1 (5 bases). The sequence derives from a human donor with non-small cell lung cancer who had a complete response to radiotherapy plus ipilimumab. The specimen comprised peripheral blood, sampled from a patient treated with radiotherapy plus ipilimumab. The CDR3 nucleotides read TGCGCCTGCAGAACAGGCCTCTACTCTGGAAACACCATATATTTT. It specifies CACRTGLYSGNTIYF.